The 16 T cell receptor beta chains below come from one sample, sequenced in a study of T cell changes during pregnancy in multiple sclerosis. Clones were sequenced by immunoSEQ multiplex PCR, and TCRdb holds only the in-frame ones, with some missing. The sample comprises approximately 70,000 clones, about 89% of which are singletons, and more than 0.8% rests with the top ten. This specimen was peripheral blood, taken in the first trimester of pregnancy. Receptors were obtained from a female donor in good health, enrolled as a control in a pregnancy study.

The chain uses TRBV5-1 and TRBJ1-4; TRBD1 agrees at 10 bases. CDR3 length: 15 amino acids. The junction had 8 bases not matched to a gene; V was cut back by 4 bases and J by 8 bases. In germline, CDR1 is SGHRS, CDR2 YFSETQ. This CDR3 reads CASSETGTGAEKLFF. CDR3 in DNA: TGCGCCAGCAGCGAGACCGGGACAGGGGCGGAAAAACTGTTTTTT.

This clone showed up just a few times. The chain recombines TRBV14 with TRBJ1-1, with D uncertain. This CDR3 spans 13 amino acids. The germline CDR1 and CDR2 sequences are SGHDN and FVKESK. The V end lost 4 bases, the J end lost 4 bases, and 10 bases lay between the germline ends. CDR3 DNA: TGTGCCAGCAGCCCTCTTCCAGGCACTGAAGCTTTCTTT. Its translation is CASSPLPGTEAFF.

This chain links TRBV11-3 with TRBJ2-7, with TRBD1 identical over 7 bases. Germline V gives CDR1 SGHNT, CDR2 YENEEA. The trim removed 5 bases at V and 3 bases at J, leaving 7 bases unmatched. The CDR3 consists of 14 residues. CDR3 in amino acids: CASSRQGESYEQYF. The CDR3 region has the DNA TGTGCCAGCAGCCGACAGGGTGAGAGCTACGAGCAGTACTTC.

This clone was seen a handful of times. This rearrangement joins TRBV6-6 to TRBJ1-4; 7 nucleotides match TRBD1. With 5 bases clipped from V and 8 bases from J, the junction kept 2 bases outside the gene matches. Germline CDR1 reads MNHNY; CDR2 reads SVGAGI (reference sequence). The CDR3 is made up of 12 amino acids. DNA for the CDR3: TGTGCCAGCAGTAGGGGGCGCGAAAAACTGTTTTTT. This gives the protein CASSRGREKLFF.

The V and J genes are TRBV29-1 and TRBJ1-2; 8 bases fit TRBD1. Germline CDR1 reads SQVTM; CDR2 reads ANQGSEA. V lost 6 bases and J lost 6; bases outside the gene matches: 6. The length of the CDR3 is 12 residues. The CDR3 DNA follows: TGCAGCGTCCGTGACAGGGGAGATGGCTACACCTTC. Its protein is CSVRDRGDGYTF.

The CDR3 DNA is TGTGCCAGCGACGGGCTCCCTAGCGGGGCCTACAATGAGCAGTTCTTC. Translating it yields CASDGLPSGAYNEQFF. The chain uses TRBV6-6 and TRBJ2-1; 9 bases match TRBD2. Trimming at V came to 8 bases and at J to 2 bases, leaving 10 bases not matched to a gene. The germline V gene encodes CDR1 MNHNY and CDR2 SVGAGI (reference sequence). The CDR3 length is 16 residues.

The chain recombines TRBV7-2 with TRBJ1-3; possible D gene TRBD1, 6 bases. The V gene lost 5 bases and the J gene lost 0 bases, with 14 bases spanning the gap. Germline lookup yields CDR1 SGHTA and CDR2 FQGNSA. The CDR3 consists of 16 residues. The chain's CDR3 is CASSPGRGNSGNTIYF. CDR3 DNA: TGTGCCAGCAGCCCGGGAAGGGGGAACTCTGGAAACACCATATATTTT.

This sequence joins TRBV15 and TRBJ1-1; D gene unclear. Deletions cut 0 bases from V and 1 base from J, with 6 bases between. The CDR3 has 14 residues. Germline V gives CDR1 LNHNV, CDR2 YYDKDF (reference sequence). CDR3 in amino acids: CATSRDISNTEAFF. The CDR3 region has the DNA TGTGCCACCAGCAGAGATATCTCGAACACTGAAGCTTTCTTT.

As DNA, the CDR3 is TGTGCTAGTGGTAGGACAGGGGGCGCCTATGGCTACACCTTC. It is translated as CASGRTGGAYGYTF. The rearrangement joins TRBV12-5 to TRBJ1-2, with 11 positions matching TRBD1. Trimming removed 5 bases from V and 4 bases from J; junction bases left unmatched: 3. Germline V CDR1 and CDR2: LGHNT, FRNRAP. This CDR3 is 14 amino acids long.

This clone came up once. The J gene is TRBJ1-3, the V gene TRBV6-5, with D unresolved. Trimming stripped 0 bases from V and 0 bases from J, with 9 bases between. CDR3 length: 16 residues. CDR1 and CDR2 (germline): MNHEY, SVGAGI. The CDR3 region has the DNA TGTGCCAGCAGTTACTCGAGGCGCCCCTCTGGAAACACCATATATTTT. This codes for CASSYSRRPSGNTIYF.

The chain employs TRBV7-8 and TRBJ2-3; no clear D. Looked up from germline, CDR1 is SGHVS and CDR2 is FQNEAQ. V was trimmed by 2 bases and J by 0 bases, leaving 3 bases between them. This CDR3 is built from 13 residues. CDR3 sequence reads: CASSLSSTDTQYF. CDR3 nucleotides: TGTGCCAGCAGCTTAAGCAGCACAGATACGCAGTATTTT. Variable domain in full (rest from reference TRBV7-8 and TRBJ2-3): GAGVSQSPRYKVAKRGQDVALRCDPISGHVSLFWYQQALGQGPEFLTYFQNEAQLDKSGLPSDRFFAERPEGSVSTLKIQRTQQEDSAVYLCASSLSSTDTQYFGPGTRLTVL.

The chain couples TRBV25-1 to TRBJ2-2; a weak D match, TRBD2 (6 bases). From germline, CDR1 is MGHDK and CDR2 SYGVNS. The CDR3 consists of 15 residues. V shed 1 base and J shed 5 bases, with 11 bases lying between them. The CDR3, as DNA: TGTGCCAGCAGTGAATCTAGTCGGGAGACCGGGGAGCTGTTTTTT. This translates into CASSESSRETGELFF.

J is TRBJ2-1 and V is TRBV5-1; 11 nucleotides match TRBD1. The ends lost 2 bases at V and 6 bases at J; junction bases unmatched: 4. The CDR3 contains 15 residues. CDR1 is SGHRS and CDR2 is YFSETQ in the germline V gene. CDR3 in amino acids: CASSLGQGAFNEQFF. CDR3 DNA: TGCGCCAGCAGCTTAGGACAGGGGGCTTTCAATGAGCAGTTCTTC.

V usage is TRBV6-6 and J usage is TRBJ1-2; 7 nucleotides align to TRBD1. V was clipped by 6 bases and J by 8 bases; unmatched bases: 15. CDR1 MNHNY and CDR2 SVGAGI come from the germline V gene (reference sequence). This CDR3 has 15 residues. CDR3 loop: CASSRLGQAKGGYTF. The CDR3 DNA reads as TGTGCCAGCAGCCGCCTCGGACAGGCTAAGGGAGGCTACACCTTC.

This sequence joins TRBV11-2 and TRBJ2-1; the match to TRBD1 covers 7 bases. This CDR3 is built from 18 residues. The germline gives CDR1 SGHAT, CDR2 FQNNGV. The J segment lost 4 bases and the V segment lost 7 bases, leaving 19 bases of the junction unmatched. For the CDR3, the DNA is TGTGCCAGCACCATGACGACAGGGCAACGAATCGTGTACAATGAGCAGTTCTTC. It is translated as CASTMTTGQRIVYNEQFF. Full variable domain (missing parts from reference TRBV11-2 and TRBJ2-1): EAGVAQSPRYKIIEKRQSVAFWCNPISGHATLYWYQQILGQGPKLLIQFQNNGVVDDSQLPKDRFSAERLKGVDSTLKIQPAKLEDSAVYLCASTMTTGQRIVYNEQFFGPGTRLTVL.

The chain is built from TRBV28 and TRBJ2-3; 7 bases match TRBD2. This CDR3 spans 16 amino acids. The junction had 11 bases not matched to a gene; V was cut back by 7 bases and J by 1 base. Per the germline V gene, CDR1 is MDHEN and CDR2 is SYDVKM. CDR3 amino acids: CASKDREGYRTDTQYF. The CDR3, as DNA: TGTGCCAGCAAGGATAGGGAGGGATACCGCACAGATACGCAGTATTTT.